This is a list of T cell receptor beta chains from one sample in a study of CD8 T cells in ankylosing spondylitis. MiXCR, applied by TCRdb to the 5' RACE reads, yields one record per CDR3 protein. The sample lists hundreds of thousands of distinct CDR3 sequences; about 16% were seen once. The sample consisted of blood, either unsorted or a sorted T cell fraction (not recorded which). The source of these receptors is a male donor with ankylosing spondylitis. The CDR3 runs from the conserved cysteine through the conserved F or W. D genes are given only for firm matches. Where a row states a size, it is once, few, many or the class of an expanded clone; other rows omit it.

v_gene: TRBV6-2/TRBV6-3
d_gene: TRBD2
abundance: -
j_gene: TRBJ2-1
CDR3nt: TGTGCCAGCAGTTACACTAGGACTAGCGGGAGAGATGAGCAGTTCTTC
CDR3aa: CASSYTRTSGRDEQFF

v_gene: TRBV29-1
d_gene: -
abundance: few
j_gene: TRBJ2-5
CDR3nt: TGCAGCGTTGAGCCAGCAGGCCTGCAAGAGACCCAGTACTTC
CDR3aa: CSVEPAGLQETQYF

v_gene: TRBV4-3
d_gene: TRBD1
abundance: few
j_gene: TRBJ2-2
CDR3nt: TGCGCCAGCAGCCAAGATTCCGGACAGGGGGTGACCGGGGAGCTGTTTTTT
CDR3aa: CASSQDSGQGVTGELFF

v_gene: TRBV15
d_gene: -
abundance: many
j_gene: TRBJ2-1
CDR3nt: TGTGCCACCAGCAGAGGGAGGGACAGCTACAATGAGCAGTTCTTC
CDR3aa: CATSRGRDSYNEQFF

v_gene: TRBV7-9
d_gene: -
abundance: -
j_gene: TRBJ2-1
CDR3nt: TGTGCCAGCAGCTCCAGGGACCCCCAAACGTACAATGAGCAGTTCTTC
CDR3aa: CASSSRDPQTYNEQFF

v_gene: TRBV29-1
d_gene: -
abundance: few
j_gene: TRBJ1-1
CDR3nt: TGCAGCGTTGATATCGCTGGGACTACTGAAGCTCTCTTT
CDR3aa: CSVDIAGTTEALF

v_gene: TRBV2
d_gene: -
abundance: few
j_gene: TRBJ1-1
CDR3nt: TGTGCCAGCAGTTTACCTGACAGGTTT
CDR3aa: CASSLPDRF

v_gene: TRBV24-1
d_gene: -
abundance: many
j_gene: TRBJ2-7
CDR3nt: TGTGCCACCAGTGATTTGGTTTTCCGGGGCGATTCCTACGAGCAGTACTTC
CDR3aa: CATSDLVFRGDSYEQYF

v_gene: TRBV7-6
d_gene: TRBD2
abundance: -
j_gene: TRBJ2-1
CDR3nt: TGTGCCAGCAGCTTAGCGGCTAGCGGAGCCTACAATGAGCAGTTCTTC
CDR3aa: CASSLAASGAYNEQFF

v_gene: TRBV12-3/TRBV12-4
d_gene: TRBD2
abundance: -
j_gene: TRBJ2-2
CDR3nt: TGTGCCAGCAGCAACCCAGGACTAGCGGGACACACCGGGGAGCTGTTTTTT
CDR3aa: CASSNPGLAGHTGELFF

v_gene: TRBV7-8
d_gene: TRBD2
abundance: -
j_gene: TRBJ2-2
CDR3nt: TGTGCCAGCAGCCGGGGACTAGCGGGAGGCACCGGGGAGCTGTTTTTT
CDR3aa: CASSRGLAGGTGELFF

v_gene: TRBV5-8
d_gene: TRBD2
abundance: -
j_gene: TRBJ2-3
CDR3nt: TGTGCCAGCAGCTTGGCCCCGGGACTAGGTTTAACAGATACGCAGTATTTT
CDR3aa: CASSLAPGLGLTDTQYF

v_gene: TRBV4-1
d_gene: -
abundance: -
j_gene: TRBJ1-5
CDR3nt: TGCGCCAGCAGCCAAGACAGGACGTATAGCAATCAGCCCCAGCATTTT
CDR3aa: CASSQDRTYSNQPQHF

v_gene: TRBV12-3/TRBV12-4
d_gene: -
abundance: many
j_gene: TRBJ2-1
CDR3nt: TGTGCCAGCGCGAGCGTCAAACTCTCCTACAATGAGCAGTTCTTC
CDR3aa: CASASVKLSYNEQFF

v_gene: TRBV13
d_gene: -
abundance: -
j_gene: TRBJ2-3
CDR3nt: TGTCCCCTCTGCCCTGTCCTGGGACCGACAGATACGCAGTATTTT
CDR3aa: CPLCPVLGPTDTQYF

v_gene: TRBV4-1
d_gene: -
abundance: few
j_gene: TRBJ2-1
CDR3nt: TGCGCCAGCAGCCACGAGACCGCACCGAACAATGAGCAGTTCTTC
CDR3aa: CASSHETAPNNEQFF